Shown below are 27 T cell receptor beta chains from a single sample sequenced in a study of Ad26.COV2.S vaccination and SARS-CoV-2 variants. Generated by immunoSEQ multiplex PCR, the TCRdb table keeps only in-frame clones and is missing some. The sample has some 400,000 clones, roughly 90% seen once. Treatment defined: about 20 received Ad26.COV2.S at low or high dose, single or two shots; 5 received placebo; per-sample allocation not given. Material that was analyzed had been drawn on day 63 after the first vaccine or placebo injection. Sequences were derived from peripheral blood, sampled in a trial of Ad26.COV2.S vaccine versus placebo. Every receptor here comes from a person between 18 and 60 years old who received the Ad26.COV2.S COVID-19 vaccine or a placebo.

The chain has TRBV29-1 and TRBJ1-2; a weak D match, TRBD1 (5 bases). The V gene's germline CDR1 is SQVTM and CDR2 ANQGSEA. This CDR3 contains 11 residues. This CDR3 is CGGAENYGYTF. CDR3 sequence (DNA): TGCGGCGGGGCAGAGAACTATGGCTACACCTTC.

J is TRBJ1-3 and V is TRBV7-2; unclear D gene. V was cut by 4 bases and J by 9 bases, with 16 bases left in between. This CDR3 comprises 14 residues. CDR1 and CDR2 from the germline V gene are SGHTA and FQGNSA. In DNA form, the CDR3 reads TGTGCCAGCAGCTCGACACCCGGCGGGGTCACCATATATTTT. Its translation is CASSSTPGGVTIYF.

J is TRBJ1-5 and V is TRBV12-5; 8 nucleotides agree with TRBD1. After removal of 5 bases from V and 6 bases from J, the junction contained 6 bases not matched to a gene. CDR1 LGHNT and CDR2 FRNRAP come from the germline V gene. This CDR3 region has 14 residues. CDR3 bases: TGTGCTAGTGGTCCATCCGGGACAGGTCAGCCCCAGCATTTT. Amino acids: CASGPSGTGQPQHF.

CDR3 sequence reads: CASSRVGRANTEAFF. The CDR3 region has the DNA TGTGCCAGTAGTAGGGTCGGGAGGGCGAACACTGAAGCTTTCTTT. The chain is built from TRBV19 and TRBJ1-1, with D uncertain. This CDR3 has 15 amino acids. V was trimmed by 4 bases and J by 1 base, leaving 13 bases between them. Germline V CDR1 and CDR2: LNHDA, SQIVND (reference sequence).

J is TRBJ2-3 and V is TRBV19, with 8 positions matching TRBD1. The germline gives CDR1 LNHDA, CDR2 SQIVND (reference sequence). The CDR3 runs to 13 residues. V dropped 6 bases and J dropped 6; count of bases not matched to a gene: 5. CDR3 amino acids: CASSQTGADTQYF. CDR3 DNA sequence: TGTGCCAGTAGCCAGACAGGGGCCGATACGCAGTATTTT.

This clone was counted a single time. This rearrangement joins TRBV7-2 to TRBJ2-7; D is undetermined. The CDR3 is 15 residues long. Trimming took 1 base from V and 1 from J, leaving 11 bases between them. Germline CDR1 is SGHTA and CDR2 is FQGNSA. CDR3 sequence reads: CASSLGLRRSYEQYF. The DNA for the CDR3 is TGTGCCAGCAGCTTAGGCCTCCGACGGTCCTACGAGCAGTACTTC.

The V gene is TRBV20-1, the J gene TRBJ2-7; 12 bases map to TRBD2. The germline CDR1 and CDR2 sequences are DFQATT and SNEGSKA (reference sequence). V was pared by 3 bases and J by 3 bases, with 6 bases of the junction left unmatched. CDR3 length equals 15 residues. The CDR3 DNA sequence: TGCAGTGCTAGTACGCCGGGACTAGCGGGCTACGAGCAGTACTTC. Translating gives CSASTPGLAGYEQYF.

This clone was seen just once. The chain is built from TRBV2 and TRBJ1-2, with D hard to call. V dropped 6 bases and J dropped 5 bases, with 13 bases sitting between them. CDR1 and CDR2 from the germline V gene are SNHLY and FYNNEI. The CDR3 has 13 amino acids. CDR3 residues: CASRALPGYGYTF. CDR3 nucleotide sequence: TGTGCCAGCAGGGCCTTGCCGGGGTATGGCTACACCTTC.

CDR3 DNA: TGTGCCAGCAGTGAAGCGCGTGACAGGGTGGGGTATTTT. Translating it yields CASSEARDRVGYF. The chain recombines TRBV6-1 with TRBJ2-3; 7 bases are shared with TRBD1. V lost 0 bases, J lost 14 bases, and 8 bases stayed unmatched. The germline CDR1 and CDR2 sequences are MNHNS and SASEGT. This CDR3 contains 13 residues.

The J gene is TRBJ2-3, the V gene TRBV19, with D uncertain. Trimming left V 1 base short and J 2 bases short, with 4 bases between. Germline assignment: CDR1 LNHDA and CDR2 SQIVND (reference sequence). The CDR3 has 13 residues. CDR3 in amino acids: CASSIGPTDTQYF. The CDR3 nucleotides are TGTGCCAGTAGTATAGGTCCCACAGATACGCAGTATTTT.

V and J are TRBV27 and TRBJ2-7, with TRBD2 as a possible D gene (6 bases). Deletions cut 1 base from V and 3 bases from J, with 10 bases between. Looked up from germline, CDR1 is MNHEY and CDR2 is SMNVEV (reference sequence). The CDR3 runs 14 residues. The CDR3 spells CASSLLGLDYEQYF. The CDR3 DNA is TGTGCCAGCAGTTTATTGGGACTCGACTACGAGCAGTACTTC.

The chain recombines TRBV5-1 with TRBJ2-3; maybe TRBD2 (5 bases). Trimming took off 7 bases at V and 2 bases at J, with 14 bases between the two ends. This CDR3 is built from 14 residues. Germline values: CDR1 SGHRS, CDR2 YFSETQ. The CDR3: CASGPVAPTDTQYF. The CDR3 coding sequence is TGCGCCAGCGGTCCTGTAGCGCCCACAGATACGCAGTATTTT.

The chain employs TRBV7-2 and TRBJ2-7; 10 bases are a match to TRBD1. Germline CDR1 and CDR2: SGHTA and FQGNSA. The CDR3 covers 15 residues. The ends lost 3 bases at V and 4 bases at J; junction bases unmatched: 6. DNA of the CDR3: TGTGCCAGCAGCTTTACCCCGGGACAGGGGTACGAGCAGTACTTC. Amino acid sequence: CASSFTPGQGYEQYF.

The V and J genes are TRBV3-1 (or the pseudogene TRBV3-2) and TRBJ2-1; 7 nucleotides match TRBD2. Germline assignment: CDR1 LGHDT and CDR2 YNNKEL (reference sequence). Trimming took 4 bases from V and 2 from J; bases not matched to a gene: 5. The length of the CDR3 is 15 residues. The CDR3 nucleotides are TGTGCCAGCAGCCCCCCGGGGGGAGCCTACAATGAGCAGTTCTTC. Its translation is CASSPPGGAYNEQFF.

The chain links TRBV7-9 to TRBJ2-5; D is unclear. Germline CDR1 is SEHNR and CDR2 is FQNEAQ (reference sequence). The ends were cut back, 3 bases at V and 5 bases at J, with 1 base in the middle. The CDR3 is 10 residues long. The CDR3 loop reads CASSLETQYF. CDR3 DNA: TGTGCCAGCAGCTTGGAGACCCAGTACTTC.

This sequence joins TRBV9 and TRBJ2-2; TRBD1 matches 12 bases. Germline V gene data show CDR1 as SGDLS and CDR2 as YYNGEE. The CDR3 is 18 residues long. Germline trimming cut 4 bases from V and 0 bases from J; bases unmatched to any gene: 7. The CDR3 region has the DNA TGTGCCAGCAGCATTCCGGGACAGGGGGCGCCGAACACCGGGGAGCTGTTTTTT. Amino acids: CASSIPGQGAPNTGELFF.

The CDR3 loop reads CASSPLAGGGSDTQYF. The CDR3, as DNA: TGTGCCAGCAGCCCCTTAGCGGGAGGGGGCTCAGATACGCAGTATTTT. The V gene is TRBV11-3, the J gene TRBJ2-3, with 11 bases fitting TRBD2. This CDR3 spans 16 amino acids. In germline, CDR1 is SGHNT, CDR2 YENEEA. The V segment lost 5 bases and the J segment 4 bases; nucleotides outside the gene matches: 8.

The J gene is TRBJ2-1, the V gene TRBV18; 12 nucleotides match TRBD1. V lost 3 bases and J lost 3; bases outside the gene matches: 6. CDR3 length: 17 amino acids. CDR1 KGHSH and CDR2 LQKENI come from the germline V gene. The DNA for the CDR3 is TGTGCCAGCTCACCGGGACAGGGGGCCCGACTCTACAATGAGCAGTTCTTC. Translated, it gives CASSPGQGARLYNEQFF.

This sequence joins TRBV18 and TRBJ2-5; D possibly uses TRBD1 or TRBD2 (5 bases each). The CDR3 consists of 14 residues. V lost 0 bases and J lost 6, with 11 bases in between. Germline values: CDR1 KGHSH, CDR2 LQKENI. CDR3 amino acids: CASSPPSRDQTQYF. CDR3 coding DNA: TGTGCCAGCTCACCACCCTCCAGGGACCAGACCCAGTACTTC.

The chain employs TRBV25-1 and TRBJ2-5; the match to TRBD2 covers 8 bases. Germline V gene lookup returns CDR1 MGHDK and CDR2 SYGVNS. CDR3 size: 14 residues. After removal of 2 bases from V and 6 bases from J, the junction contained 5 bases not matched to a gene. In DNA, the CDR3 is TGTGCCAGCAGTGAAGCGGGAGGTTCAAAGACCCAGTACTTC. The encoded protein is CASSEAGGSKTQYF.

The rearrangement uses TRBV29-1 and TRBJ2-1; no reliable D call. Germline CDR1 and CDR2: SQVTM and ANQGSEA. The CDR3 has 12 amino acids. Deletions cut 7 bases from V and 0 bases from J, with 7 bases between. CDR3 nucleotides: TGCAGCGCGGCGAGCTCCTACAATGAGCAGTTCTTC. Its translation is CSAASSYNEQFF.

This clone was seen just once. The CDR3 region is CASSSQWNTEAFF. The CDR3 nucleotides read TGTGCCAGTAGTTCTCAGTGGAACACTGAAGCTTTCTTT. The chain combines TRBV19 with TRBJ1-1; D uncertain. Trimming left V 5 bases short and J 1 base short, with 8 bases between. This CDR3 contains 13 residues. In germline, CDR1 is LNHDA, CDR2 SQIVND (reference sequence).

CDR3 bases: TGTGCCAGCAGCGGTGGGGGAACAGATACGCAGTATTTT. Translation: CASSGGGTDTQYF. V and J are TRBV5-5 and TRBJ2-3; D is possibly TRBD1 or TRBD2 (5 bases each). Germline values: CDR1 SGHKS, CDR2 YYEKEE (reference sequence). V was clipped by 4 bases and J by 3 bases, with 9 bases between them. This CDR3 is 13 amino acids long.

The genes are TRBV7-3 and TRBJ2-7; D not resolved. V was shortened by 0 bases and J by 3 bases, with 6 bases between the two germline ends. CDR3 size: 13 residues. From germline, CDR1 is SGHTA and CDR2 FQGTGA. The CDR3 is CASSLTGGYEQYF. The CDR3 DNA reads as TGTGCCAGCAGCTTAACAGGCGGCTACGAGCAGTACTTC.

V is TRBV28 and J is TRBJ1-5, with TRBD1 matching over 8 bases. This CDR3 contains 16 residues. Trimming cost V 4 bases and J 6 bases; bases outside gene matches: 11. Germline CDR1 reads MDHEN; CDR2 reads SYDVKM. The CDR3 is CASSSAKQGVIQPQHF. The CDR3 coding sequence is TGTGCCAGCAGTTCCGCTAAACAGGGGGTGATTCAGCCCCAGCATTTT.

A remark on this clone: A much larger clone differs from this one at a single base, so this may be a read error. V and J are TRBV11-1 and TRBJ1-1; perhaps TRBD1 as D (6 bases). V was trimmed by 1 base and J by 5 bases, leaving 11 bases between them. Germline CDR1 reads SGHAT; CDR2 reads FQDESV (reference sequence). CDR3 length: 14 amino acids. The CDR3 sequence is CASSLDPQGTEAFF. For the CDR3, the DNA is TGTGCCAGCAGCTTAGACCCGCAGGGGACTGAAGCTTTCTTT. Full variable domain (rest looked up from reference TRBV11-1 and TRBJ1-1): EAEVAQSPRYKITEKSQAVAFWCDPISGHATLYWYRQILGQGPELLVQFQDESVVDDSQLPKDRFSAERLKGVDSTLKIQPAELGDSAMYLCASSLDPQGTEAFFGQGTRLTVV.

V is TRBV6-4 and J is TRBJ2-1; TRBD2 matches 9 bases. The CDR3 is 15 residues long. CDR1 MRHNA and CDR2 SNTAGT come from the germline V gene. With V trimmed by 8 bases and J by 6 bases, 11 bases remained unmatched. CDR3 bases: TGTGCCAGCTCAGTTAGCGGGAGTTTCTCCAATGAGCAGTTCTTC. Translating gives CASSVSGSFSNEQFF.